The entry that follows covers one TCR beta chain sequence. This specimen includes other DNA sequences encoding the same CDR3. CDR3 size: 12 residues. The V and J ends lost 0 bases and 3 bases respectively, with 5 bases between them. Germline V gene sequence: CDR1 GTSNPN, CDR2 SVGIG (reference sequence). Clones were read by immunoSEQ multiplex PCR, and TCRdb kept only the in-frame ones, dropping some. The data contain 130,000 to 150,000 clones, around 90% of them seen just once; the ten biggest clones take up around 3.4%. The source of the sample is a study of cytomegalovirus exposure and HLA in healthy donors.

This TCR derives from a woman aged 18-30 years in good health and CMV-seropositive. The V and J genes are TRBV30 and TRBJ1-1; D not certain. The specimen was PBMCs. CDR3 protein: CAWSVSDTEAFF. CDR3 DNA sequence: TGTGCCTGGAGTGTGAGTGACACTGAAGCTTTCTTT.